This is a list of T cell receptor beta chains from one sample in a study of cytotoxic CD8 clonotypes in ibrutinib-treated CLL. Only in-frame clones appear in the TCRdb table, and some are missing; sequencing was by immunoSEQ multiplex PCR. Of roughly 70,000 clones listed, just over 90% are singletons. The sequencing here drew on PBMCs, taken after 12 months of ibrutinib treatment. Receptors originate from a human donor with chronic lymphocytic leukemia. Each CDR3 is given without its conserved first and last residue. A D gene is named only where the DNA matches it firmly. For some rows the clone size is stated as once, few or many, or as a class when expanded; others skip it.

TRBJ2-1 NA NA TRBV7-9 ASSSRGQEIYNEQF
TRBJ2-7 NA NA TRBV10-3 AISERAEQY
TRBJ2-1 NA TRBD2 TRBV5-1 ASSWIPSGRYNEQF
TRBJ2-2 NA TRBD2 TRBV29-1 SVGTAGATGELF
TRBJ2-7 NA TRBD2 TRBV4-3 ASSQGLAGGYAYEQY
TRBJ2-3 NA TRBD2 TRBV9 ASSVAASGLVWGTDTQY
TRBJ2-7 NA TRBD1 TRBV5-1 ASSDPTGNYEQY
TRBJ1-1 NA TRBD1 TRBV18 ASSPTGEDTEAF
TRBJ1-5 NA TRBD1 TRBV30 AWTGQGNQPQH
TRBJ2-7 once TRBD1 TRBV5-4 ASSPQLETGMY
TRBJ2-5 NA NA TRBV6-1 ASSPGAETQY
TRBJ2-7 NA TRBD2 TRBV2 ASRDPLAGGQIGYEQY
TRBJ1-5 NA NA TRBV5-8 ASSPYRAGQPQH
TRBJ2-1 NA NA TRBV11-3 ASSLGALSGGEQF
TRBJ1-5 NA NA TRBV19 ASSTTRDSNQPQH
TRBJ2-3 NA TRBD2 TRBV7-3 ASSPLAGGGDTQY
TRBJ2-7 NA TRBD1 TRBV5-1 ASSAGQAQY
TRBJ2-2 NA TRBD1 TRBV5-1 ASSQDRGGDTGELF
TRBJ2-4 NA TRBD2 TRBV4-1 ASSQDGKLAGGLAKNIQY
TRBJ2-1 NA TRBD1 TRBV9 ASTQKSGDRERLSSYNEQF
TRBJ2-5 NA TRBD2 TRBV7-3 ASSLSPGLQETQY
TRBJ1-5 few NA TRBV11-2 ASSLDRTVSNQPQH
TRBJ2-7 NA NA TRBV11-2 ASSPRQDSYEQY